The 30 T cell receptor beta chains reported below all come from one sample, sequenced in a study of cytomegalovirus exposure and HLA in healthy donors. Use of 60 Vbeta and 13 Jbeta primers characterized the PCR. The assay was immunoSEQ multiplex PCR, and TCRdb's table has in-frame clones only and misses some. Of about 170,000 clones in the sample, 70% to 85% were seen once. Sequencing was carried out using PBMCs. All receptors derive from a human donor in good health.

This clone was seen a handful of times. Here the CDR3 reads CASSSGQGNTGELFF. Written as DNA, the CDR3 is TGCGCCAGCAGCTCTGGACAGGGTAACACCGGGGAGCTGTTTTTT. The J gene is TRBJ2-2, the V gene TRBV5-1, with 8 nucleotides matching TRBD1. Germline assignment: CDR1 SGHRS and CDR2 YFSETQ. V shed 3 bases and J 2 bases; nucleotides not matched to a gene: 3. The CDR3 covers 15 residues.

J is TRBJ1-5 and V is TRBV2; 9 bases agree with TRBD1. Trimming cost V 4 bases and J 3 bases; bases outside gene matches: 10. This CDR3 is 17 amino acids long. Looked up from germline, CDR1 is SNHLY and CDR2 is FYNNEI. The CDR3 here is CASSAPLDRGYNQPQHF. The DNA for the CDR3 is TGTGCCAGCAGTGCCCCACTGGACAGGGGATACAATCAGCCCCAGCATTTT.

The chain is built from TRBV18 and TRBJ1-1; D remains unclear. The CDR3 loop spans 18 amino acids. The V and J ends lost 6 bases and 2 bases respectively, with 25 bases between them. Germline-derived CDR1 and CDR2 are KGHSH and LQKENI. CDR3 bases: TGTGCCAGCTCCCCGACGCTCCGGGGATCAATTTCAAACACTGAAGCTTTCTTT. Translation: CASSPTLRGSISNTEAFF.

The chain carries TRBV5-1 and TRBJ2-2; TRBD1 aligns across 10 bases. Per germline, CDR1 SGHRS and CDR2 YFSETQ. V lost 4 bases, J lost 3 bases, and 6 bases stayed unmatched. This CDR3 comprises 16 residues. In DNA, the CDR3 is TGCGCCAGCAGCCGAAGCGGGACAGGGGACACCGGGGAGCTGTTTTTT. It specifies CASSRSGTGDTGELFF.

CDR3 sequence: CASRYENTIYF. Written as DNA, the CDR3 is TGTGCCAGCCGATACGAGAACACCATATATTTT. The chain joins TRBV7-2 to TRBJ1-3; D is unclear. Trimming shortened V by 8 bases and J by 7 bases, and 9 bases separated the two germline ends. Germline V gives CDR1 SGHTA, CDR2 FQGNSA. CDR3 length equals 11 residues. Using reference TRBV7-2 and TRBJ1-3 for the parts outside the CDR3, the full variable domain is GAGVSQSPSNKVTEKGKDVELRCDPISGHTALYWYRQSLGQGLEFLIYFQGNSAPDKSGLPSDRFSAERTGGSVSTLTIQRTQQEDSAVYLCASRYENTIYFGEGSWLTVV.

This chain joins TRBV5-4 and TRBJ1-4, with 8 nucleotides matching TRBD1. This CDR3 is 16 amino acids long. The V segment lost 0 bases and the J segment 3 bases; nucleotides outside the gene matches: 4. CDR1 and CDR2 from the germline V gene are SGHNT and YYREEE (reference sequence). CDR3 region: CASSLGDRGANEKLFF. In nucleotides, the CDR3 is TGTGCCAGCAGCTTGGGTGACAGGGGAGCTAATGAAAAACTGTTTTTT.

The rearrangement links TRBV7-2 to TRBJ1-1; a weak D match, TRBD1 (5 bases). The V gene lost 4 bases and the J gene lost 5 bases, with 14 bases spanning the gap. Germline V gene data show CDR1 as SGHTA and CDR2 as FQGNSA. The CDR3 is made up of 14 amino acids. CDR3 DNA: TGTGCCAGCAGCTCCTCTGGGGGGTATACTGAAGCTTTCTTT. Amino acids: CASSSSGGYTEAFF.

CDR3 nucleotide sequence: TGCGCCAGCAGCCAAGGTGCGGGGGGGCTAGGCGGGGAGCTGTTTTTT. Translation: CASSQGAGGLGGELFF. The chain is built from TRBV4-1 and TRBJ2-2, with TRBD2 matching over 9 bases. CDR3 length: 16 residues. V shed 1 base and J 7 bases; nucleotides not matched to a gene: 7. Germline CDR1 and CDR2: MGHRA and YSYEKL.

This chain links TRBV27 with TRBJ2-7, with 10 bases fitting TRBD1. The germline V gene has CDR1 MNHEY and CDR2 SMNVEV (reference sequence). The CDR3 spans 14 residues. V lost 7 bases to trimming and J lost 1 base; unmatched junction nucleotides: 4. This chain's CDR3 is CASNSGQGSYEQYF. CDR3 in DNA: TGTGCCAGCAACTCGGGACAGGGGTCCTACGAGCAGTACTTC.

CDR3 nucleotides: TGTGCCAGCAGTGAGCAGGAAAATCAGCCCCAGCATTTT. As protein: CASSEQENQPQHF. The J gene is TRBJ1-5, the V gene TRBV2; D is unclear. The V end was cut by 3 bases, the J end by 4 bases, with 7 bases between. Looked up from germline, CDR1 is SNHLY and CDR2 is FYNNEI. The CDR3 has 13 residues.

J is TRBJ2-3 and V is TRBV5-1, with D possibly matching TRBD1 (6 bases). This CDR3 spans 16 amino acids. From germline, CDR1 is SGHRS and CDR2 YFSETQ. Trimming removed 0 bases from V and 1 base from J, with 12 bases in between. CDR3 DNA sequence: TGCGCCAGCAGCTTGGGACAGGTGCGAGGCACAGATACGCAGTATTTT. Encoded protein: CASSLGQVRGTDTQYF.

This chain uses TRBV5-5 with TRBJ1-6; D perhaps matches TRBD1 (6 bases). Trimming removed 4 bases from V and 1 base from J, with 15 bases in between. This CDR3 is built from 17 residues. Looked up from germline, CDR1 is SGHKS and CDR2 is YYEKEE (reference sequence). This CDR3 reads CASSQTGGQSYNSPLHF. The CDR3 DNA sequence: TGTGCCAGCAGCCAGACGGGGGGGCAGTCCTATAATTCACCCCTCCACTTT.

The CDR3 loop is CASSLVSAGRETQYF. DNA of the CDR3: TGTGCCAGCAGCTTGGTTTCGGCGGGACGAGAGACCCAGTACTTC. This chain joins TRBV5-6 and TRBJ2-5; perhaps TRBD2 as D (6 bases). CDR1 and CDR2 from the germline V gene are SGHDT and YYEEEE. This CDR3 has 15 residues. V was shortened by 0 bases and J by 4 bases, with 13 bases between the two germline ends.

This rearrangement joins TRBV9 to TRBJ2-7; D is ambiguous. In germline, CDR1 is SGDLS, CDR2 YYNGEE. The CDR3 is 17 residues long. The V gene lost 3 bases and the J gene lost 1 base, with 20 bases spanning the gap. Here the CDR3 DNA reads TGTGCCAGCAGCGCTTCAGACGCCACCGCGAGGTCCTACGAGCAGTACTTC. This gives the protein CASSASDATARSYEQYF.

This clone was seen a few times. This chain connects TRBV5-8 to TRBJ2-3, with 11 bases aligning to TRBD2. This CDR3 spans 16 amino acids. The V and J ends lost 8 bases and 0 bases, in that order; junction bases with no gene match: 8. Germline-derived CDR1 and CDR2 are SGHTS and YDEGEE. The CDR3 protein is CASATSGDSSTDTQYF. The DNA of the CDR3 is TGTGCCAGTGCGACTAGCGGGGATTCTAGCACAGATACGCAGTATTTT.

This chain uses TRBV2 with TRBJ1-5, with a tentative D call TRBD1 (5 bases). CDR1 is SNHLY and CDR2 is FYNNEI in the germline V gene. The V end lost 7 bases, the J end lost 9 bases, and 19 bases lay between the germline ends. The CDR3 consists of 14 residues. DNA of the CDR3: TGTGCCAGCACGGGTTTGAAGGGGAGGGGGCCCCAGCATTTT. Translated: CASTGLKGRGPQHF.

This rearrangement joins TRBV7-2 to TRBJ1-1; D might be TRBD1 (6 bases). This CDR3 spans 15 amino acids. Germline CDR1 reads SGHTA; CDR2 reads FQGNSA. The V end lost 0 bases, the J end lost 1 base, and 9 bases lay between the germline ends. The CDR3, as DNA: TGTGCCAGCAGCTTAGCGCGGGGGCCGAACACTGAAGCTTTCTTT. Its translation: CASSLARGPNTEAFF.

J is TRBJ2-3 and V is TRBV7-8, with D unresolved. Between the trimmed V and J ends, which lost 6 bases and 0 bases, there was a span of 13 bases. CDR3 size: 15 residues. CDR1 is SGHVS and CDR2 is FQNEAQ in the germline V gene. CDR3 sequence reads: CASRLSPFSTDTQYF. DNA of the CDR3: TGTGCCAGCAGACTGTCTCCCTTTAGCACAGATACGCAGTATTTT.

The V and J genes are TRBV10-3 and TRBJ2-3; D possibly corresponds to TRBD1 (5 bases). CDR3 length equals 15 residues. Germline lookup yields CDR1 ENHRY and CDR2 SYGVKD. Trimming cost V 10 bases and J 4 bases, with 21 bases left between them. The CDR3 spells CATLWQGGVSDTQYF. For the CDR3, the DNA is TGTGCCACCCTTTGGCAGGGTGGTGTTTCAGATACGCAGTATTTT.

V gene TRBV5-1 combines with J gene TRBJ2-1; 15 nucleotides align to TRBD2. Germline V gives CDR1 SGHRS, CDR2 YFSETQ. The length of the CDR3 is 17 residues. V dropped 4 bases and J dropped 9; count of bases not matched to a gene: 11. This CDR3 is CASSPGLAGGQDGEQFF. CDR3 bases: TGCGCCAGCAGCCCAGGACTAGCGGGGGGGCAAGATGGTGAGCAGTTCTTC.

The chain recombines TRBV11-2 with TRBJ2-5; 9 bases line up with TRBD2. CDR1 and CDR2 (germline): SGHAT, FQNNGV. V was pared by 2 bases and J by 5 bases, with 9 bases of the junction left unmatched. The CDR3 is 16 amino acids. The CDR3 protein is CASSLTRGGGAETQYF. For the CDR3, the DNA is TGTGCCAGCAGCTTAACCCGAGGCGGGGGGGCCGAGACCCAGTACTTC.

Details on this clone: The identical CDR3 is also encoded by other nucleotide sequences in the sample. V usage is TRBV4-1 and J usage is TRBJ2-3, with 15 bases lining up with TRBD2. Germline V gene data show CDR1 as MGHRA and CDR2 as YSYEKL. The CDR3 sequence is 16 residues long. Trimming took 6 bases from V and 5 from J; bases not matched to a gene: 6. CDR3: CASRRTSGGVGDTQYF. CDR3 bases: TGCGCCAGCAGGCGGACTAGCGGGGGGGTGGGAGATACGCAGTATTTT.

This chain connects TRBV7-2 to TRBJ1-2; 10 positions match TRBD1. With V trimmed by 0 bases and J by 9 bases, 7 bases remained unmatched. The CDR3 sequence is 15 residues long. Germline V gene data show CDR1 as SGHTA and CDR2 as FQGNSA. As DNA, the CDR3 is TGTGCCAGCAGCTTAGCCCCAACGGACAGGGGGAGCTACACCTTC. Protein sequence: CASSLAPTDRGSYTF.

The genes are TRBV9 and TRBJ1-2, with a weak D call TRBD1 (6 bases). Germline V gene data show CDR1 as SGDLS and CDR2 as YYNGEE. This CDR3 is 14 amino acids long. The ends were cut back, 6 bases at V and 4 bases at J, with 16 bases in the middle. The CDR3 DNA reads as TGTGCCAGCAACCGGGGGGGGGCGGCCTATGGCTACACCTTC. Its translation: CASNRGGAAYGYTF.

This chain links TRBV2 with TRBJ1-3, with D hard to call. Germline CDR1 SNHLY, CDR2 FYNNEI. Trimming stripped 7 bases from V and 0 bases from J, with 10 bases between. The CDR3 totals 14 residues. CDR3 sequence (DNA): TGTGCCAGCAATAAGGCTAGCTCTGGAAACACCATATATTTT. Encoded protein: CASNKASSGNTIYF.

V gene TRBV6-6 combines with J gene TRBJ2-7, with TRBD1 matching 7 bases. Germline CDR1 and CDR2: MNHNY and SVGAGI (reference sequence). CDR3 length equals 14 residues. Losses at the gene ends were 5 bases for V and 1 base for J; bases not matched to a gene: 5. CDR3 amino acids: CASSAGTASYEQYF. The CDR3 DNA reads TGTGCCAGCAGTGCCGGGACAGCTTCCTACGAGCAGTACTTC.

This rearrangement joins TRBV30 to TRBJ2-7; D is possibly TRBD1 (5 bases). Germline V gives CDR1 GTSNPN, CDR2 SVGIG (reference sequence). The CDR3 is 13 amino acids. The V end lost 4 bases, the J end lost 3 bases, and 13 bases lay between the germline ends. CDR3 coding DNA: TGTGCCTGGAACGGTGTAGGGGTCTACGAGCAGTACTTC. It yields the protein CAWNGVGVYEQYF.

This chain links TRBV7-3 with TRBJ2-1; D perhaps matches TRBD1 (5 bases). CDR1 is SGHTA and CDR2 is FQGTGA in the germline V gene. Trimming cost V 1 base and J 4 bases, with 11 bases left between them. This CDR3 has 15 amino acids. The CDR3 nucleotides are TGTGCCAGCAGCTTAATAGGACATTTTTACAATGAGCAGTTCTTC. This codes for CASSLIGHFYNEQFF.

This clone was seen only a few times. This chain uses TRBV6-5 with TRBJ1-1; D is undetermined. The V end lost 6 bases, the J end lost 3 bases, and 11 bases lay between the germline ends. There are 13 residues in the CDR3. Germline V lookup: CDR1 MNHEY, CDR2 SVGAGI. The CDR3 sequence is CASSRLRDTEAFF. The CDR3 DNA reads TGTGCCAGCAGCCGTCTCCGGGACACTGAAGCTTTCTTT.

The chain has TRBV5-1 and TRBJ1-1; D is unclear. V was trimmed by 4 bases and J by 1 base, leaving 8 bases between them. The germline gives CDR1 SGHRS, CDR2 YFSETQ. There are 13 residues in the CDR3. This chain's CDR3 is CASSGSGNTEAFF. The CDR3 bases are TGCGCCAGCAGCGGGAGCGGGAACACTGAAGCTTTCTTT.